This TCR beta chain appears in the sequencing data of a study of CD8 T cells in Susac syndrome. Study-level findings and limits: That the number of individuals in its TCR sequencing and HLA analysis was relatively small was acknowledged by the study.

Reverse transcription of about 0.45 to 1 ug RNA was carried out with random hexamers. The immunoSEQ assay covered 54 Vbeta and 13 Jbeta segments for CDR3. A single record per CDR3 protein comes from TCRdb applying MiXCR to the immunoSEQ multiplex PCR reads. This sample has 110,000 or so distinct CDR3 sequences, with about 90% found just once. Losses at the gene ends were 0 bases for V and 0 bases for J; bases not matched to a gene: 4. The CDR3 consists of 16 residues. Looked up from germline, CDR1 is DFQATT and CDR2 is SNEGSKA (reference sequence). The authors sequenced TCR beta from blood CD8+ and CD4+ T cells. It was healthy donors who served as the controls, matched for age and sex. About this clonotype: Antigen specificity is unknown.

This receptor was identified in a human donor in good health. The chain is built from TRBV20-1 and TRBJ2-2; 7 nucleotides line up with TRBD1. What was sequenced was CD8+ T cells from PBMCs. The CDR3 spells CSARDPQGANTGELFF. The CDR3, as DNA: TGCAGTGCTAGAGATCCCCAGGGGGCGAACACCGGGGAGCTGTTTTTT.